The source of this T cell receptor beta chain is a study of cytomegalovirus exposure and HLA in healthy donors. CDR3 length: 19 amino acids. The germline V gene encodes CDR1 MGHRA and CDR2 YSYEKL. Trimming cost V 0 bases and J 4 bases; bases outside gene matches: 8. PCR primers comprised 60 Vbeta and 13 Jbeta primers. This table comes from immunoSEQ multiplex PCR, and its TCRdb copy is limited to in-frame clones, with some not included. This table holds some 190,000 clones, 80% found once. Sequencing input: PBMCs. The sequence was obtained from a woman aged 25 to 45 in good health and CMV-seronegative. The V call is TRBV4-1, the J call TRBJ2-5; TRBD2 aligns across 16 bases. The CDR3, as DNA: TGCGCCAGCAGCCAAGATCCAGGGACTAGCGGGGGGGGGAGAGAGACCCAGTACTTC. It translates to CASSQDPGTSGGGRETQYF.